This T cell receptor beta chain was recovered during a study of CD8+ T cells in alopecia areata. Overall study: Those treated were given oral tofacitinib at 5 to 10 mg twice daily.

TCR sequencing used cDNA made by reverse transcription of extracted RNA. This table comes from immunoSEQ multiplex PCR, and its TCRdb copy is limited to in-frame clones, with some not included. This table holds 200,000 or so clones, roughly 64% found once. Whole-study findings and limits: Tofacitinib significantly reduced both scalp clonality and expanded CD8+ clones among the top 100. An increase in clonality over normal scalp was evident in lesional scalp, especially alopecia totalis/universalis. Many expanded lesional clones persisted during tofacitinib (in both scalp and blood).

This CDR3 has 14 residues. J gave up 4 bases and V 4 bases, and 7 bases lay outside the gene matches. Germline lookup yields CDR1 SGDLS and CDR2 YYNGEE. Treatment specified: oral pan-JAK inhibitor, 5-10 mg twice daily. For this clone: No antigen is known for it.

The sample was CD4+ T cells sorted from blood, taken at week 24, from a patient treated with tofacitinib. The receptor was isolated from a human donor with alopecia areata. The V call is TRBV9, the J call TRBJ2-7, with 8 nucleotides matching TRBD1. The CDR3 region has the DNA TGTGCCAGCAGCCCAGGACAGGGATTGTACGAGCAGTACTTC. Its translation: CASSPGQGLYEQYF.